The entry below describes one TCR beta chain. The sample is drawn from a study of blood T cell repertoires in COVID-19. CDR1 is KGHSH and CDR2 is LQKENI in the germline V gene. The CDR3 loop spans 16 amino acids. Trimming took 3 bases from V and 7 from J; bases not matched to a gene: 14. Using immunoSEQ multiplex PCR, the repertoire was profiled, and TCRdb retains in-frame clones only, with some absent. The sample lists 200,000 to 250,000 clones; roughly 85% were seen once. Participant ages covered about 18 to 90 years across approximately 25 US areas. The TCR originated in a woman in her forties or fifties who had been exposed to COVID-19. The sequenced sample was PBMCs or T cells enriched from blood (not recorded which). V usage is TRBV18 and J usage is TRBJ1-2; TRBD1 matches 7 bases. CDR3 nucleotide sequence: TGTGCCAGCTCACCTAACGGGCTTCCGGGACAGCTTGGCTACACCTTC. It is translated as CASSPNGLPGQLGYTF.